This T cell receptor (beta chain) emerged from a study of response to subunit inactivated influenza vaccine. Study conclusions and caveats: Few new T cells, the authors suggested, are recruited by each seasonal influenza vaccination.

This clonotype occurred many times. Its antigen is still unknown. TCRdb re-analysed the RT-PCR reads in MiXCR, keeping a single row per CDR3 protein. This table holds 450,000 to 600,000 distinct CDR3 sequences, around 8% found once. CDR3 length equals 17 residues. Germline V lookup: CDR1 LGHNA, CDR2 YNFKEQ. V shed 6 bases and J shed 4 bases, with 23 bases lying between them. The TCR comes from a man aged 50 to 75 who received an inactivated influenza vaccine. This chain joins TRBV4-2 and TRBJ2-3; D remains unclear. The sequenced sample was PBMCs from blood, obtained about 23 months after vaccination. The CDR3, as DNA: TGTGCCAGCAGAGCCTCAATTGCCTCGGTTCTTGCAGATACGCAGTATTTT. Amino acid sequence: CASRASIASVLADTQYF.